The clone carrying this TCR beta chain has at least ten counts. Trimming at V came to 0 bases and at J to 8 bases, leaving 14 bases not matched to a gene. This CDR3 has 18 amino acids. Germline-derived CDR1 and CDR2 are LGHNA and YSLEER. These data originate in a study of T-cell reconstitution after alpha-beta-depleted transplantation in children. Unique molecular identifiers were used in preparing the TCRbeta library. TCRdb ran MiXCR on the PCR reads and lists one entry per CDR3 protein. The sample holds 500,000 to 600,000 distinct CDR3 sequences; over 25% are singletons and the top ten take around 2.3%.

The V and J genes are TRBV4-3 and TRBJ2-1; 9 bases map to TRBD2. Specimen: PBMCs from the stem cell graft donor, collected from the stem cell graft. This sequence was found in a human donor who donated a stem cell graft to a child with aplastic anemia. The CDR3 sequence: CASSQEGIGGRASDEQFF. The DNA of the CDR3 is TGCGCCAGCAGCCAAGAGGGCATCGGCGGGAGGGCCTCAGATGAGCAGTTCTTC.